One TCR beta chain is described in this entry. Its matching antigen is unknown. The V gene's germline CDR1 is KGHDR and CDR2 SFDVKD. V shed 4 bases, J shed 3 bases, and the junction held 7 bases outside the gene matches. The CDR3 contains 16 residues. TCRdb's table, derived via immunoSEQ multiplex PCR, lists solely in-frame clones and lacks some. The table has approximately 120,000 clones, approximately 90% seen once. These data are taken from a study of T cell responses to AZD1222 COVID-19 vaccine. Study details: Second-dose intervals of approximately 4 or approximately 12 weeks were pooled.

Regarding the study as a whole: Spike was spanned by vaccine-associated CD4 TCRs, with dominance at 160-218 and 743-854. It should be noted that donors were predominantly white British and more often female, and clonal diversity was possibly underestimated. Sampling that yielded the repertoires occurred only after the peak T cell response.

Specimen: peripheral blood, collected on day 0 of AZD1222 vaccination. This chain joins TRBV24-1 and TRBJ2-3, with 9 bases identical to TRBD1. The source of this sequence is an adult in good health. The CDR3 coding sequence is TGTGCCACCAGTGACGCCGGGACAGGGAGGACAGATACGCAGTATTTT. Translation: CATSDAGTGRTDTQYF.